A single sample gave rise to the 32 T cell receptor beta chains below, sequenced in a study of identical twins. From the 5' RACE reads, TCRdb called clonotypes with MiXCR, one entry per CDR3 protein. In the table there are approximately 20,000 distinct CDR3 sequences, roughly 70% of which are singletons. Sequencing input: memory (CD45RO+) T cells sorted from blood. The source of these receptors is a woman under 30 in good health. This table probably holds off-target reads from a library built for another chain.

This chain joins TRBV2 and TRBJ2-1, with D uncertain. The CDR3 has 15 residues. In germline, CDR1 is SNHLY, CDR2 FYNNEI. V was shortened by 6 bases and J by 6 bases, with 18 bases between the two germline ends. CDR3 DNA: TGTGCCAGCAGGGTTAGACTGGGCATTCCCAATGAGCAGTTCTTC. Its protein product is CASRVRLGIPNEQFF.

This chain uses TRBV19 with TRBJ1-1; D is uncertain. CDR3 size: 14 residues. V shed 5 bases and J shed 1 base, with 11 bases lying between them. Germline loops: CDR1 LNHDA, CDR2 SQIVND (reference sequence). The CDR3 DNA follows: TGTGCCAGTAGTGTCATAGCCGAGAACACTGAAGCTTTCTTT. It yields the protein CASSVIAENTEAFF.

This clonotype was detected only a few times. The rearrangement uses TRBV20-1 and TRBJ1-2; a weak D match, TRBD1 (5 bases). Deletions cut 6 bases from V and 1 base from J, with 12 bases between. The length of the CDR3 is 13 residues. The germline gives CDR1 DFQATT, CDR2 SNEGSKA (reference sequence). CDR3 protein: CSARRQSNYGYTF. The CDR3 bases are TGCAGTGCGAGACGACAGAGTAACTATGGCTACACCTTC.

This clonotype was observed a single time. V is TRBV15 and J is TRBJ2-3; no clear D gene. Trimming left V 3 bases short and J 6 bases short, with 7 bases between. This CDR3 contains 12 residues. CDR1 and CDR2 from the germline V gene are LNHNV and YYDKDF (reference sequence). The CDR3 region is CATSRVRDTQYF. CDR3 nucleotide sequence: TGTGCCACCAGCAGGGTACGCGATACGCAGTATTTT.

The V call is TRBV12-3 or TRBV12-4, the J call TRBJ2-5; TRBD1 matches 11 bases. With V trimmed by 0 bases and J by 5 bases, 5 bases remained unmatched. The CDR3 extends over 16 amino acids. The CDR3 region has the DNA TGTGCCAGCAGTTTAGCCTGGACAGGGGGCGACGAGACCCAGTACTTC. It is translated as CASSLAWTGGDETQYF.

CDR3 nucleotides: TGCAGTGCAGCGAGGGGTGAGACCCAGTACTTC. This encodes CSAARGETQYF. The chain has TRBV20-1 and TRBJ2-5; D tentatively fits TRBD1 or TRBD2 (5 bases each). V lost 6 bases and J 5 bases, leaving 10 bases between the germline ends. Germline V gene sequence: CDR1 DFQATT, CDR2 SNEGSKA (reference sequence). CDR3 length: 11 amino acids.

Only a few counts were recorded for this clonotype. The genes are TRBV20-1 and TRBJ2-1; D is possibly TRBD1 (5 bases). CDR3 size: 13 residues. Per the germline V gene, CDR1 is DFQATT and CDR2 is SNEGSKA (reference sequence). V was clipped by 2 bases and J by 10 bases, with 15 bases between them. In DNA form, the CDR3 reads TGCAGTGCTAGACCCCTTCCTGGGGCGGAGCAGTTCTTC. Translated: CSARPLPGAEQFF.

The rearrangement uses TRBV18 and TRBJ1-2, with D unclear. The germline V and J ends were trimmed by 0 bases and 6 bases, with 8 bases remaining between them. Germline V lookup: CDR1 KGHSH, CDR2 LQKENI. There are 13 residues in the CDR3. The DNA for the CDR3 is TGTGCCAGCTCACCACCGAGCGTAAATGGCTACACCTTC. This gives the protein CASSPPSVNGYTF. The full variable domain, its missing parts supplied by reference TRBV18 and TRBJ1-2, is NAGVMQNPRHLVRRRGQEARLRCSPMKGHSHVYWYRQLPEEGLKFMVYLQKENIIDESGMPKERFSAEFPKEGPSILRIQQVVRGDSAAYFCASSPPSVNGYTFGSGTRLTVV.

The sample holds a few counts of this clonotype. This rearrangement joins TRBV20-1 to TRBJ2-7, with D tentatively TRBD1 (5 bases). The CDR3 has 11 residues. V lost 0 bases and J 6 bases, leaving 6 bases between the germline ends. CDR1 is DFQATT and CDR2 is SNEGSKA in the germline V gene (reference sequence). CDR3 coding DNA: TGCAGTGCTAGAGAACAGGTCGAGCAGTACTTC. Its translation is CSAREQVEQYF.

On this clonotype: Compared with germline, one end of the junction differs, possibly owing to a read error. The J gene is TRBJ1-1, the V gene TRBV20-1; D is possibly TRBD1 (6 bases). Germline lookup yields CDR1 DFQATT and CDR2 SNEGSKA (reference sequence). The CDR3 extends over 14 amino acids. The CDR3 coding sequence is TGCAGTGCCCAAAGCTCACAGGGTCGTGGTGAAGTTTTCTTT. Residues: CSAQSSQGRGEVFF.

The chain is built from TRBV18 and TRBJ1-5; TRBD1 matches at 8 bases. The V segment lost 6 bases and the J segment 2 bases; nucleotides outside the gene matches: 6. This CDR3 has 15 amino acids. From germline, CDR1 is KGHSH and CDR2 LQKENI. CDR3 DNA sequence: TGTGCCAGCTCCCCAACAGGGGGTGGCAATCAGCCCCAGCATTTT. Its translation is CASSPTGGGNQPQHF.

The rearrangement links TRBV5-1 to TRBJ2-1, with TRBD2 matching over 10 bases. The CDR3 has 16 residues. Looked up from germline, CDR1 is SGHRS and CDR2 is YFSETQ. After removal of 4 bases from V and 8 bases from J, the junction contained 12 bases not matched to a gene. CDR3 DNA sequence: TGCGCCAGCAGCGACCTTACTAGCGGGGTGGTCTATGAGCAGTTCTTC. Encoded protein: CASSDLTSGVVYEQFF.

The DNA of the CDR3 is TGCAGCGTTGCCTTGGGTCACACCGGGGAGCTGTTTTTT. It translates to CSVALGHTGELFF. J is TRBJ2-2 and V is TRBV29-1; unclear D gene. Trimming took 4 bases from V and 3 from J, leaving 9 bases between them. The CDR3 is 13 amino acids. Germline loops: CDR1 SQVTM, CDR2 ANQGSEA.

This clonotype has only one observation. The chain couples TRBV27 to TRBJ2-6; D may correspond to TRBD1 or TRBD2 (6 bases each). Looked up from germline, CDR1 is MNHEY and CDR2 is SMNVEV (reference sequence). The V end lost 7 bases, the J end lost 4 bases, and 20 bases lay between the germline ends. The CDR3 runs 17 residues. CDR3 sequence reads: CASKSQGLLTGANVLTF. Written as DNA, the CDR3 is TGTGCCAGCAAATCACAGGGACTCCTTACCGGGGCCAACGTCCTGACTTTC.

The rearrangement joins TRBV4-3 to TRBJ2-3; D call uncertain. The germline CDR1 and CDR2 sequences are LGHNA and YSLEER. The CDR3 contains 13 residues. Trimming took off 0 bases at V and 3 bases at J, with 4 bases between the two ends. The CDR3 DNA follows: TGCGCCAGCAGCCAAGAGCGGACAGATACGCAGTATTTT. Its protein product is CASSQERTDTQYF.

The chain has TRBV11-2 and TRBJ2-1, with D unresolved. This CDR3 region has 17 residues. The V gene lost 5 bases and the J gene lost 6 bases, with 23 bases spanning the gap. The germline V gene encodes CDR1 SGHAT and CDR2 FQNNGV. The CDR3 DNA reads TGTGCCAGCAGCAACCTAAGAGGCCTCAAAAAGAGCAATGAGCAGTTCTTC. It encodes CASSNLRGLKKSNEQFF.

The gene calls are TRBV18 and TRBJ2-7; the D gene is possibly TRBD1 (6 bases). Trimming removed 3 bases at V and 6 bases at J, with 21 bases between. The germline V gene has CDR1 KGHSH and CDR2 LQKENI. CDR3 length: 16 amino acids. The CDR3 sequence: CASSPLPHREAGEQYF. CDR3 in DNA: TGTGCCAGCTCACCCCTCCCTCACAGGGAAGCAGGCGAGCAGTACTTC.

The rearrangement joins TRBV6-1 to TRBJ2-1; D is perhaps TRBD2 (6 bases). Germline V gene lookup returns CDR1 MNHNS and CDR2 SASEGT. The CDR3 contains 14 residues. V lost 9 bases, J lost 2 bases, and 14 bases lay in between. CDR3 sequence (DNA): TGTGCCAGTGCGTGGGCTAGCGCCTACAATGAGCAGTTCTTC. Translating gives CASAWASAYNEQFF.

CDR3 protein: CASSLTPEDTDTQYF. The CDR3 coding sequence is TGCGCCAGCAGCTTGACACCGGAGGACACAGATACGCAGTATTTT. V is TRBV5-1 and J is TRBJ2-3; D may be TRBD2 (5 bases). Germline V CDR1 and CDR2: SGHRS, YFSETQ. The CDR3 consists of 15 residues. Trimming took off 1 base at V and 2 bases at J, with 11 bases between the two ends.

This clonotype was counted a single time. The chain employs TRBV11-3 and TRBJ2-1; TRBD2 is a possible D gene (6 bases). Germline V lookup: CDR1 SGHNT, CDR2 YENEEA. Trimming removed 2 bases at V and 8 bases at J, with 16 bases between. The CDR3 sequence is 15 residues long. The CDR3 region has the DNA TGTGCCAGCAGCTTATCGGTGGCCCCGGGAGATGAGCAGTTCTTC. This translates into CASSLSVAPGDEQFF.

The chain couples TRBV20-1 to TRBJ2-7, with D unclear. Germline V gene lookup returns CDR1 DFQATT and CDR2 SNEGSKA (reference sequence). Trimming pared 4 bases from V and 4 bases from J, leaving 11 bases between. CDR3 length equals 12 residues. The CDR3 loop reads CSAMATEYEQYF. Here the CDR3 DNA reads TGCAGTGCTATGGCCACAGAATACGAGCAGTACTTC.

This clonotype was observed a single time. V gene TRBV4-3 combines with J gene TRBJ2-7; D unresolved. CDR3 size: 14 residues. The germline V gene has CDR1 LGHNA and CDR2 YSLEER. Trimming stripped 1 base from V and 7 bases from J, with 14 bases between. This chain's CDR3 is CASSQVLGFGEQYF. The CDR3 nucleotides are TGCGCCAGCAGCCAAGTTTTGGGATTTGGGGAGCAGTACTTC.

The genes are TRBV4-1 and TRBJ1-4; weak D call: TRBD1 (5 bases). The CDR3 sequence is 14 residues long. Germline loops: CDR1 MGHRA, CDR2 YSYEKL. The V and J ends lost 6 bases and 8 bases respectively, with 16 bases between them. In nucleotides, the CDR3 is TGCGCCAGCAGTCTCATGGGGGTAGAGGAAAAACTGTTTTTT. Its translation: CASSLMGVEEKLFF.

For the CDR3, the DNA is TGCAGCGTTGAAAAAGGCAAGGGGAACACTGAAGCTTTCTTT. It specifies CSVEKGKGNTEAFF. V is TRBV29-1 and J is TRBJ1-1; D is ambiguous. The germline gives CDR1 SQVTM, CDR2 ANQGSEA. This CDR3 contains 14 residues. The ends were cut back, 2 bases at V and 1 base at J, with 11 bases in the middle.

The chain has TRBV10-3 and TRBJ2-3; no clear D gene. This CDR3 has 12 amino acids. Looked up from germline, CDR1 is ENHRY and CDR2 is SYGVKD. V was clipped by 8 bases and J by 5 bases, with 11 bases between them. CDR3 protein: CAIALTKDTQYF. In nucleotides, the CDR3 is TGTGCCATCGCTTTGACGAAAGATACGCAGTATTTT.

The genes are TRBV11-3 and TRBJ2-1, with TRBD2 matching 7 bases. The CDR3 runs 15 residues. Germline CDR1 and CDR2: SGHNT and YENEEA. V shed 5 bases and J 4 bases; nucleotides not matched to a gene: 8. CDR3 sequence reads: CASSVILADYNEQFF. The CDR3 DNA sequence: TGTGCCAGCAGCGTCATCCTAGCGGATTACAATGAGCAGTTCTTC.

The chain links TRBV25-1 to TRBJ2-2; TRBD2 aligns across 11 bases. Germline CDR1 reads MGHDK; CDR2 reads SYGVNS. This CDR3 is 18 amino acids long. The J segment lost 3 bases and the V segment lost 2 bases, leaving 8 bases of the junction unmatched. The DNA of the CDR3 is TGTGCCAGCAGTGAAAATGCCCCACTAGCGGGAGACACCGGGGAGCTGTTTTTT. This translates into CASSENAPLAGDTGELFF.

CDR3 DNA sequence: TGTGCCAGCAGTTACTCGGAACACCAGTCCTTCGGCGAGCAGTACTTC. This sequence encodes CASSYSEHQSFGEQYF. The genes are TRBV6-5 and TRBJ2-7; no clear D. The CDR3 totals 16 residues. Germline V gene lookup returns CDR1 MNHEY and CDR2 SVGAGI. V was pared by 0 bases and J by 6 bases, with 18 bases between.

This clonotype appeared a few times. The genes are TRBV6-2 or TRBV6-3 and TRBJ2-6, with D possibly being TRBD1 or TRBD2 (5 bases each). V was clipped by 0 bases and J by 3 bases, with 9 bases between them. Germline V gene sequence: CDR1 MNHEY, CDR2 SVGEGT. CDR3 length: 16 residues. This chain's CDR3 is CASSYSRGFGANVLTF. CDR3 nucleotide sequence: TGTGCCAGCAGTTACTCGAGGGGATTTGGGGCCAACGTCCTGACTTTC.

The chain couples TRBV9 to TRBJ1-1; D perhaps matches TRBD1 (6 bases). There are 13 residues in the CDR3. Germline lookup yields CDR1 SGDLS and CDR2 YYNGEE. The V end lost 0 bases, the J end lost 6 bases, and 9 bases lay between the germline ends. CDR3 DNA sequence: TGTGCCAGCAGCGTAGTGGAGGGGGCTGAAGCTTTCTTT. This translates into CASSVVEGAEAFF.

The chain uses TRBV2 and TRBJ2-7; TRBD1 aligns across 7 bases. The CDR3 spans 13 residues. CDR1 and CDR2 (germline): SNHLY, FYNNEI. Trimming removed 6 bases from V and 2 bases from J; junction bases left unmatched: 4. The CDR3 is CASRDRRPYEQYF. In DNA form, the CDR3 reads TGTGCCAGCAGGGACAGGCGTCCCTACGAGCAGTACTTC.

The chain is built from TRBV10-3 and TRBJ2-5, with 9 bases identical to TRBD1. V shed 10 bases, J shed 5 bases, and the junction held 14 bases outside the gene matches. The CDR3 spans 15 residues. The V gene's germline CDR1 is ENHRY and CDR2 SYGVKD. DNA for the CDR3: TGTGCCACGGCAGCACCGGGACAGGGAACGGAGACCCAGTACTTC. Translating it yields CATAAPGQGTETQYF.